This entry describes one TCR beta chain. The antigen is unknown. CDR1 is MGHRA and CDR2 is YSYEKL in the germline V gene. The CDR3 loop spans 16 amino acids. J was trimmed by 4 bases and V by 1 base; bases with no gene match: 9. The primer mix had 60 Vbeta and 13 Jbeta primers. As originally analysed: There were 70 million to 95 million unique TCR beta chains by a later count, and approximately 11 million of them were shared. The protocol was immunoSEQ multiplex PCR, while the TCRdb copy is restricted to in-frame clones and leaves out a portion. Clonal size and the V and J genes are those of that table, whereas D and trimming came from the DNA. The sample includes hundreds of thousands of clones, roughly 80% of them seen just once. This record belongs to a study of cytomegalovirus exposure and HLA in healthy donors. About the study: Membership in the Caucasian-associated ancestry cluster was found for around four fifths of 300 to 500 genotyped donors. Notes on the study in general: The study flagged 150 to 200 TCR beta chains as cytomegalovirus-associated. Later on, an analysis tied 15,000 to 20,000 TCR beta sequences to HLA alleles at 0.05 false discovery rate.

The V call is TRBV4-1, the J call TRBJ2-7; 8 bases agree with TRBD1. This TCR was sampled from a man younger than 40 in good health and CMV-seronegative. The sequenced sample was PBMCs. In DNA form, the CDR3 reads TGCGCCAGCAGCCAAGGTTTGAGACAGGGGAGGTACGAGCAGTACTTC. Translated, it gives CASSQGLRQGRYEQYF.